Following are 13 T cell receptor beta chains from one sample sequenced in a study of T cell repertoires in cytomegalovirus infection. TCRdb used MiXCR to reprocess the reads, holding one entry per CDR3 protein. The data contain 150,000 to 200,000 distinct CDR3 sequences, roughly 19% of them seen just once; the ten biggest clones take up around 3.1%. Sequenced material: PBMCs. The receptors shown here come from a human donor in good health (CMV status not recorded). Some clones in this sample may be carry-over from other donors' samples.

This clonotype was seen at least ten times. V is TRBV11-2 and J is TRBJ2-2; weak D call: TRBD2 (5 bases). Germline V gene lookup returns CDR1 SGHAT and CDR2 FQNNGV. The CDR3 runs to 21 residues. The germline V and J ends were trimmed by 5 bases and 2 bases, with 30 bases remaining between them. CDR3 sequence: CASSPLNGNSVRRTNTGELFF. In DNA, the CDR3 is TGTGCCAGCAGCCCACTCAACGGGAACAGCGTCCGTAGGACTAACACCGGGGAGCTGTTTTTT.

This clonotype appeared a single time. The rearrangement uses TRBV29-1 and TRBJ1-3; no definite D call. The CDR3 sequence is 14 residues long. Trimming stripped 4 bases from V and 0 bases from J, with 10 bases between. Per germline, CDR1 SQVTM and CDR2 ANQGSEA. The DNA for the CDR3 is TGCAGCGTTGCGGACCCTGGCTCTGGAAACACCATATATTTT. Translating it yields CSVADPGSGNTIYF.

This clonotype turned up a few times. The V and J genes are TRBV5-6 and TRBJ2-7; possibly TRBD1 for D (6 bases). Trimming pared 4 bases from V and 2 bases from J, leaving 13 bases between. In germline, CDR1 is SGHDT, CDR2 YYEEEE. The CDR3 covers 14 residues. CDR3 in amino acids: CASSLGGNTYEQYF. In nucleotides, the CDR3 is TGTGCCAGCAGCCTAGGGGGAAATACCTACGAGCAGTACTTC.

V usage is TRBV6-5 and J usage is TRBJ2-7; 13 nucleotides agree with TRBD2. Germline values: CDR1 MNHEY, CDR2 SVGAGI. V was pared by 2 bases and J by 5 bases, with 6 bases of the junction left unmatched. This CDR3 has 16 residues. The CDR3, as DNA: TGTGCCAGCAGTTACGGACTAGCGGGAGTTATCGACGAGCAGTACTTC. Residues: CASSYGLAGVIDEQYF.

Of note for this clonotype: A read error is possible here, since a much larger clone lies one base away. The chain joins TRBV11-2 to TRBJ2-5, with no clear D. CDR3 length equals 12 residues. CDR1 and CDR2 from the germline V gene are SGHAT and FQNNGV. The CDR3 bases are TGTGTCAGCAGCTTACAACAAGAGACCCAGTACTTC. Protein: CVSSLQQETQYF.

This clonotype turned up a few times. The V and J genes are TRBV7-3 and TRBJ2-3; D unclear. This CDR3 spans 13 amino acids. Trimming took off 1 base at V and 1 base at J, with 3 bases between the two ends. CDR1 is SGHTA, CDR2 FQGTGA, per germline. The DNA for the CDR3 is TGTGCCAGCAGCTTAAAAGGCACAGATACGCAGTATTTT. As protein: CASSLKGTDTQYF. The variable domain in full, with the rest retrieved from reference TRBV7-3 and TRBJ2-3, is GAGVSQTPSNKVTEKGKYVELRCDPISGHTALYWYRQSLGQGPEFLIYFQGTGAADDSGLPNDRFFAVRPEGSVSTLKIQRTERGDSAVYLCASSLKGTDTQYFGPGTRLTVL.

This clonotype was picked up many times. The rearrangement uses TRBV19 and TRBJ2-7, with 8 bases aligning to TRBD1. After removal of 3 bases from V and 3 bases from J, the junction contained 7 bases not matched to a gene. This CDR3 contains 15 residues. CDR1 and CDR2 (germline): LNHDA, SQIVND (reference sequence). CDR3 bases: TGTGCCAGTAGTATCGGGGACAGGAAGGGCTACGAGCAGTACTTC. Residues: CASSIGDRKGYEQYF.

Comments on this clonotype: Since a much larger clone is just one base distant, this may be a read error. V gene TRBV7-6 combines with J gene TRBJ2-7, with a tentative D call TRBD1 (5 bases). The V end was cut by 5 bases, the J end by 4 bases, with 15 bases between. The CDR3 runs 14 residues. The germline V gene has CDR1 SGHVS and CDR2 FNYEAQ. CDR3 amino acids: CASSPRTWAYEQYF. The CDR3 region has the DNA TGTGCCAGCAGCCCAAGGACATGGGCGTACGAGCAGTACTTC.

This clonotype appeared many times. The chain joins TRBV7-2 to TRBJ2-2; D remains unclear. This CDR3 region has 15 residues. Germline CDR1 reads SGHTA; CDR2 reads FQGNSA. V lost 6 bases to trimming and J lost 6 bases, with 17 bases between them. CDR3: CASSRQTIAAGELFF. In DNA form, the CDR3 reads TGTGCCAGCAGTCGACAAACAATAGCCGCCGGGGAGCTGTTTTTT.

This clonotype was seen repeatedly, ten times or more. The genes are TRBV7-2 and TRBJ1-6, with 7 positions matching TRBD1. The V segment lost 1 base and the J segment 9 bases; nucleotides outside the gene matches: 9. The CDR3 length is 16 residues. Germline loops: CDR1 SGHTA, CDR2 FQGNSA. This CDR3 is CASSLVGGGVSSPLHF. The CDR3 DNA follows: TGTGCCAGCAGCTTAGTTGGAGGGGGCGTCAGTTCACCCCTCCACTTT.

The V gene is TRBV5-1, the J gene TRBJ1-2, with D uncertain. The CDR3 extends over 15 amino acids. V was shortened by 0 bases and J by 2 bases, with 11 bases between the two germline ends. CDR1 is SGHRS, CDR2 YFSETQ, per germline. The CDR3 DNA reads TGCGCCAGCAGCTTGGATGGGCAGACGAACTATGGCTACACCTTC. The encoded protein is CASSLDGQTNYGYTF.

The CDR3 bases are TGTGCCAGCAGCCCACAGGGGGTCCTAAACACCGGGGAGCTGTTTTTT. Protein sequence: CASSPQGVLNTGELFF. V gene TRBV6-5 combines with J gene TRBJ2-2; 8 nucleotides agree with TRBD1. Germline assignment: CDR1 MNHEY and CDR2 SVGAGI. Losses at the gene ends were 6 bases for V and 2 bases for J; bases not matched to a gene: 8. This CDR3 region has 16 residues.

This sequence joins TRBV29-1 and TRBJ1-1; D may be TRBD1 (5 bases). Germline V CDR1 and CDR2: SQVTM, ANQGSEA. Trimming removed 7 bases from V and 4 bases from J, with 16 bases in between. The CDR3 is made up of 13 amino acids. Written as DNA, the CDR3 is TGCAGCGGGGCCCTAGGGGTAGGCACTGAAGCTTTCTTT. Its translation is CSGALGVGTEAFF. The full variable domain, completed using reference TRBV29-1 and TRBJ1-1, is SAVISQKPSRDICQRGTSLTIQCQVDSQVTMMFWYRQQPGQSLTLIATANQGSEATYESGFVIDKFPISRPNLTFSTLTVSNMSPEDSSIYLCSGALGVGTEAFFGQGTRLTVV.